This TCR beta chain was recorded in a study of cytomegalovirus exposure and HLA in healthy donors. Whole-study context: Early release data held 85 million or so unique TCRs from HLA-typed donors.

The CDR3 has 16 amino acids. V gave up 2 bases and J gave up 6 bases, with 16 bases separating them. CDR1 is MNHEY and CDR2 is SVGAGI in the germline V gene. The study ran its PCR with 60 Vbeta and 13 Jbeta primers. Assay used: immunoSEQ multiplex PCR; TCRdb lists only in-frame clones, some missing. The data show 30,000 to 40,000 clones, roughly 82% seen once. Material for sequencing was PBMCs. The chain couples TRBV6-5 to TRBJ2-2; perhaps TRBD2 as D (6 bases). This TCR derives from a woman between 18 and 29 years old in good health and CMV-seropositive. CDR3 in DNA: TGTGCCAGCAGTTACGACGGGGGAGAAAACGCCGGGGAGCTGTTTTTT. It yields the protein CASSYDGGENAGELFF.